The following is a T cell receptor (beta chain) sequence with its context. The antigen is not known. The germline gives CDR1 SGHRS, CDR2 YFSETQ. With 2 bases removed from V and 3 bases from J, the gap between germline ends came to 17 bases. The CDR3 length is 16 residues. Generated by immunoSEQ multiplex PCR, the TCRdb table keeps only in-frame clones and is missing some. The table lists roughly 5,900 clones, roughly 80% of them singletons. These data come from a study of STAT5B mutations in CD4+ large granular lymphocyte leukemia. General study results and limits: 8/27 top patient clones versus 2/35 control clones were TRBV06-family. About 25% of private leukemic clonotypes occurred rarely in other patients' non-leukemic repertoires.

This TCR derives from an elderly man with CD4+ T-cell large granular lymphocyte leukemia. The sequenced sample was PBMCs. V usage is TRBV5-1 and J usage is TRBJ1-2; D remains unclear. CDR3 coding DNA: TGCGCCAGCAGCTTCCTTAGAGGAGGGCGATACTATGGCTACACCTTC. Its protein is CASSFLRGGRYYGYTF.